The text below deals with one T cell receptor beta chain. This clonotype was counted at least ten times. The specificity of this receptor is unknown. No per-base quality is available; no much larger clone lies one base away. The data are from a study. TCRdb shows the sequencer as Illumina MiSeq. Starting from the raw public reads, TCRdb applied fastp trimming at Q25, assembled clones with MiXCR and retained in-frame beta chains. Identical CDR3 proteins give one entry, which carries the most common genes and DNA. For this sample the table gives 3,000 to 4,000 distinct CDR3 sequences, of which 9.5% to 10% were detected only once. The ten largest clones add up to 5.5% to 7.5% of the sample. Sequences SGHAT (CDR1) and FQNNGV (CDR2) are obtained from the germline V gene. Trimming costs V 5 bases and J 2 bases, and their ends lie 16 bases apart. Reading from cysteine to phenylalanine, the CDR3 counts 15 amino acids. The entry retains the CDR3 DNA only, 45 bases that are in frame from base 1.

The receptor chain draws on TRBV11-2 and TRBJ2-7; D gene: possibly TRBD2, on 6 matching bases. The TCR sequence derives from a human donor with rheumatoid arthritis. The source material was CD4+ T cells from synovial fluid. Here the CDR3 is given as CASSLAPGETYEQYF. The nucleotides are TGTGCCAGCAGCCTGGCCCCGGGGGAAACCTACGAGCAGTACTTC.